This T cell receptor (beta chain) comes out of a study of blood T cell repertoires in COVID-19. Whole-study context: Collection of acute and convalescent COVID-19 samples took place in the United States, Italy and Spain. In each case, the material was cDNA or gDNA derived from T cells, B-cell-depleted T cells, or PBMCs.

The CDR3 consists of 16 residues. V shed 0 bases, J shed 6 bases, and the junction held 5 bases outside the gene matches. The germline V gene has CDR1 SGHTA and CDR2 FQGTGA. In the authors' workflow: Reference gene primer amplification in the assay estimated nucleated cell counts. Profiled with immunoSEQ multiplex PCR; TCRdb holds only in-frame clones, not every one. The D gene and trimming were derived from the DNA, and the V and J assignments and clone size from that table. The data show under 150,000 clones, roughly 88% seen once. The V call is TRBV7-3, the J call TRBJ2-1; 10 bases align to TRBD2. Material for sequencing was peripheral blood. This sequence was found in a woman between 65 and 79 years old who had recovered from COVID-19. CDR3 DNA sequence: TGTGCCAGCAGCTTAACGTTGATAGCGGGAGGCAATGAGCAGTTCTTC. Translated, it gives CASSLTLIAGGNEQFF.